Following are 15 T cell receptor beta chains from one sample sequenced in a study of T cells in Graves' hyperthyroidism and ophthalmopathy. It was RNA transcripts that yielded the amplified TCR beta CDR3 regions. A set of HTBI primers served as the primers for a first-round RT-PCR of the TCR CDR3. TCRdb independently ran MiXCR on the multiplex PCR reads; one entry per CDR3 protein. The sample records 140,000 or so distinct CDR3 sequences, 22% being singletons. Sequenced input: blood. These receptors all come from a woman between 45 and 65 years old with Graves' hyperthyroidism that later progressed to Graves' ophthalmopathy.

This clonotype has at least ten counts. A much larger clonotype is one base distant, so this may be a read error. The rearrangement uses TRBV3-1 and TRBJ1-1; D may be TRBD1 (6 bases). Germline V gene sequence: CDR1 LGHDT, CDR2 YNNKEL (reference sequence). The CDR3 loop spans 16 amino acids. CDR3 amino acids: CASSPQTRTGGTGAFF. CDR3 in DNA: TGTGCCAGCAGCCCCCAAACCCGGACGGGGGGCACTGGAGCTTTCTTT.

Many counts were recorded for this clonotype. V gene TRBV7-9 combines with J gene TRBJ1-6; D not resolved. Germline CDR1 SEHNR, CDR2 FQNEAQ (reference sequence). V lost 3 bases and J lost 3, with 12 bases in between. The CDR3 extends over 16 amino acids. This CDR3 reads CASSFTVGRYNSPLHF. DNA of the CDR3: TGTGCCAGCAGCTTTACAGTGGGCCGCTATAATTCACCCCTCCACTTT.

The chain combines TRBV29-1 with TRBJ1-1; D is uncertain. Trimming left V 6 bases short and J 0 bases short, with 11 bases between. The CDR3 has 13 amino acids. Germline CDR1 SQVTM, CDR2 ANQGSEA. The CDR3 nucleotides read TGCAGCGTCCTCTCCACGATGAACACTGAAGCTTTCTTT. Its translation is CSVLSTMNTEAFF.

As DNA, the CDR3 is TGTGCCAGCCAGACAGGTCTAAATGAAAAACTGTTTTTT. Protein product: CASQTGLNEKLFF. The rearrangement links TRBV5-5 to TRBJ1-4; maybe TRBD1 (6 bases). The CDR3 is made up of 13 amino acids. Per germline, CDR1 SGHKS and CDR2 YYEKEE (reference sequence). V was cut by 7 bases and J by 5 bases, with 12 bases left in between.

The count of this clonotype is one. The chain joins TRBV20-1 to TRBJ1-2; possibly TRBD1 for D (6 bases). Germline assignment: CDR1 DFQATT and CDR2 SNEGSKA (reference sequence). The V end lost 0 bases, the J end lost 8 bases, and 19 bases lay between the germline ends. There are 15 residues in the CDR3. CDR3 nucleotide sequence: TGCAGTGCTAGAGATTCGTGGGGGGCTCTGTGGGGCTACACCTTC. Protein: CSARDSWGALWGYTF.

This clonotype came up many times. V is TRBV2 and J is TRBJ2-1; 7 positions match TRBD2. Trimming took 2 bases from V and 5 from J; bases not matched to a gene: 6. The CDR3 extends over 15 amino acids. Germline V gives CDR1 SNHLY, CDR2 FYNNEI. CDR3 sequence reads: CASSEKSGLDNEQFF. As DNA, the CDR3 is TGTGCCAGCAGTGAAAAAAGCGGACTAGACAATGAGCAGTTCTTC.

The CDR3 DNA is TGTGCCAGCAACCGGGACAGGCGCTCCTACGAGCAGTACTTC. It specifies CASNRDRRSYEQYF. The chain uses TRBV2 and TRBJ2-7, with TRBD1 matching 8 bases. The CDR3 runs 14 residues. The germline V gene encodes CDR1 SNHLY and CDR2 FYNNEI. J gave up 0 bases and V 7 bases, and 5 bases lay outside the gene matches.

In its sample, this clonotype was seen many times. The chain employs TRBV2 and TRBJ2-2; D possibly corresponds to TRBD1 (5 bases). The V gene's germline CDR1 is SNHLY and CDR2 FYNNEI. This CDR3 region has 15 residues. V dropped 0 bases and J dropped 7 bases, with 12 bases sitting between them. The CDR3 DNA sequence: TGTGCCAGCAGTGAAGCGGTACAGCAGGGCGGGGAGCTGTTTTTT. This encodes CASSEAVQQGGELFF.

This clonotype was counted many times. DNA for the CDR3: TGCAGCGCGCTCTTCGGGGGCGACTATGGCTACACCTTC. As protein: CSALFGGDYGYTF. The chain employs TRBV29-1 and TRBJ1-2; tentatively, D is TRBD1 (6 bases). The V gene lost 7 bases and the J gene lost 3 bases, with 15 bases spanning the gap. The CDR3 is made up of 13 amino acids. Germline loops: CDR1 SQVTM, CDR2 ANQGSEA.

This clonotype appeared many times. The J gene is TRBJ2-7, the V gene TRBV28, with 7 bases that match TRBD1. The germline gives CDR1 MDHEN, CDR2 SYDVKM. Trimming removed 5 bases from V and 1 base from J; junction bases left unmatched: 11. The CDR3 loop spans 16 amino acids. The CDR3, as DNA: TGTGCCAGCAGTCCTTTCACGCAGGGGGATTCCTACGAGCAGTACTTC. It yields the protein CASSPFTQGDSYEQYF.

This clonotype was seen repeatedly, ten times or more. J is TRBJ1-2 and V is TRBV6-2 or TRBV6-3; D possibly corresponds to TRBD1 (5 bases). V lost 5 bases, J lost 6 bases, and 10 bases lay in between. Germline CDR1 MNHEY, CDR2 SVGEGT. The CDR3 totals 12 residues. This CDR3 is CASSTGGDGYTF. CDR3 bases: TGTGCCAGCAGTACAGGCGGCGATGGCTACACCTTC.

This clonotype turned up a few times. This chain joins TRBV20-1 and TRBJ2-1; TRBD2 is a possible D gene (5 bases). The CDR3 consists of 13 residues. Germline V gene sequence: CDR1 DFQATT, CDR2 SNEGSKA (reference sequence). This CDR3 reads CSLLATSYNEQFF. The CDR3 region has the DNA TGCAGCCTGTTAGCGACGTCCTACAATGAGCAGTTCTTC.

Many counts were recorded for this clonotype. In DNA, the CDR3 is TGCGCCAGCAGCTTGGCCAGCACTAGCGGTGGCACAGATACGCAGTATTTT. This codes for CASSLASTSGGTDTQYF. The V gene is TRBV5-1, the J gene TRBJ2-3; 8 nucleotides line up with TRBD2. J gave up 1 base and V 0 bases, and 7 bases lay outside the gene matches. Germline V CDR1 and CDR2: SGHRS, YFSETQ. The CDR3 covers 17 residues.

The chain couples TRBV14 to TRBJ2-1; D may be TRBD1 (5 bases). The CDR3 covers 15 residues. V lost 0 bases to trimming and J lost 7 bases, with 13 bases between them. The germline gives CDR1 SGHDN, CDR2 FVKESK. The CDR3 reads CASSQDWGRVNEQFF. The CDR3 DNA is TGTGCCAGCAGCCAAGATTGGGGCCGGGTTAATGAGCAGTTCTTC.

This clonotype appeared many times. The CDR3 sequence: CASSLAGDNTEAFF. Here the CDR3 DNA reads TGTGCCAGCAGTTTAGCCGGGGACAACACTGAAGCTTTCTTT. The V call is TRBV12-3 or TRBV12-4, the J call TRBJ1-1; tentatively, D is TRBD1 (5 bases). Deletions cut 0 bases from V and 2 bases from J, with 7 bases between. This CDR3 comprises 14 residues.